Sequencing of this T cell receptor beta chain was carried out in a study of blood T cell repertoires in COVID-19. Study information: The analysed material was cDNA or gDNA that came from T cells, B-cell-depleted T cells, or PBMCs.

Per the original data handling: Estimates of nucleated cell counts were drawn from the amplification of reference gene primers. Some clones are missing from TCRdb's copy, which holds only in-frame ones; the method was immunoSEQ multiplex PCR. From that table come the V and J calls and clone size; the DNA was used to work out D and trimming. The profile shows about 48,000 clones, 80% to 90% of them singletons. Germline V gene sequence: CDR1 SEHNR, CDR2 FQNEAQ (reference sequence). Trimming took 5 bases from V and 3 from J, leaving 11 bases between them. This CDR3 is 14 amino acids long. This chain joins TRBV7-9 and TRBJ1-3; possible D gene TRBD1, 5 bases. The specimen sequenced was peripheral blood. The sequence was collected from a human donor in a cohort sampled during active COVID-19. DNA of the CDR3: TGTGCCAGCAGCCGCCGGGGGGTTGGAAACACCATATATTTT. Amino acids: CASSRRGVGNTIYF.